This TCR beta chain comes out of a study of regulatory T cells in long-lasting Graves disease. Sequencing libraries for TCR beta were prepared with iRepertoire HTBI primers and Arm-PCR of CDR3 regions. TCRdb called the multiplex PCR reads again in MiXCR, with one record for every CDR3 protein. The sample records about 370,000 distinct CDR3 sequences, around 16% being singletons. The CDR3 runs to 14 residues. The germline V gene has CDR1 SQVTM and CDR2 ANQGSEA. V gave up 3 bases and J gave up 1 base, with 9 bases separating them. This clonotype was recorded a few times. Time point in this sample: newly diagnosed GD, antithyroid drugs for less than 3 months. RNA isolated from PBMCs was used to make the TCR library.

This receptor was identified in a female donor with Graves disease. The V gene is TRBV29-1, the J gene TRBJ2-2; the D gene is possibly TRBD2 (5 bases). The sequenced sample was peripheral blood mononuclear cells (PBMCs), obtained at new diagnosis, from a patient treated with antithyroid drugs. The CDR3 region has the DNA TGCAGCGTTGATCGGGGAAGGAACACCGGGGAGCTGTTTTTT. It encodes CSVDRGRNTGELFF.